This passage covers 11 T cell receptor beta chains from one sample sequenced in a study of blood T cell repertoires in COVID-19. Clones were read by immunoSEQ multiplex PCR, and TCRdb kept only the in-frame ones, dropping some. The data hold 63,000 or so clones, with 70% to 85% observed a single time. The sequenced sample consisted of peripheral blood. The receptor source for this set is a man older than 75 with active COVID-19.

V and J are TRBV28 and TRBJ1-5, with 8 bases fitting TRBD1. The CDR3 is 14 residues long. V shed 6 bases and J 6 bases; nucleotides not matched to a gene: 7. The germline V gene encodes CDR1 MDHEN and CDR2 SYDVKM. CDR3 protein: CASRMGTGSQPQHF. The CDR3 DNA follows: TGTGCCAGCAGAATGGGGACAGGATCTCAGCCCCAGCATTTT.

CDR3 sequence (DNA): TGTGCCAGTCGACAGCCGGCGAGCCATGAGCAGTTCTTC. Amino acid sequence: CASRQPASHEQFF. This chain uses TRBV5-4 with TRBJ2-1; the D gene is possibly TRBD1 (5 bases). Germline V CDR1 and CDR2: SGHNT, YYREEE (reference sequence). This CDR3 has 13 residues. V lost 8 bases and J lost 8, with 17 bases in between.

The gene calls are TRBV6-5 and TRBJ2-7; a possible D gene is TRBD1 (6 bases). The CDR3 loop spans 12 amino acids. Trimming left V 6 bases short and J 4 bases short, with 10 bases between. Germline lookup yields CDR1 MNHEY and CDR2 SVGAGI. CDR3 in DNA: TGTGCCAGCAGGACAGGACAGTACGAGCAGTACTTC. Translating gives CASRTGQYEQYF.

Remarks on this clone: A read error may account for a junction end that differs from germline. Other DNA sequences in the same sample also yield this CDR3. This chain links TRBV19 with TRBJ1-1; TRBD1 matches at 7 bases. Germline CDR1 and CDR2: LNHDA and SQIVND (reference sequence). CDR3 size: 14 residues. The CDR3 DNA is TGTGCCAGTACCCTAGGGACAGCGAACACTGAAGCCTTCTTT. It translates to CASTLGTANTEAFF.

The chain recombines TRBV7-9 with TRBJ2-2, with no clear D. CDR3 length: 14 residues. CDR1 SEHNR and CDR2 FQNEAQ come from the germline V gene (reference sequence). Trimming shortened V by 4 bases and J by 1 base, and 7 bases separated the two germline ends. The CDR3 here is CASSWAKNTGELFF. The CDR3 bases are TGTGCCAGCAGCTGGGCAAAGAACACCGGGGAGCTGTTTTTT.

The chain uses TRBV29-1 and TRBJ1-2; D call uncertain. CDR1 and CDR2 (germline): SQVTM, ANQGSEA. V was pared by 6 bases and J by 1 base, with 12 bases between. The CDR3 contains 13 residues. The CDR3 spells CSVMTRNNYGYTF. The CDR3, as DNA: TGCAGCGTGATGACAAGGAATAACTATGGCTACACCTTC.

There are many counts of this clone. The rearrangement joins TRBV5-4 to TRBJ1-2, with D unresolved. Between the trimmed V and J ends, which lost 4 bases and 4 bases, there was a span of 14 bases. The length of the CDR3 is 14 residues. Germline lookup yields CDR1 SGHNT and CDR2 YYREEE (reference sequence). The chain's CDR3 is CASSADPFSYGYTF. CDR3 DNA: TGTGCCAGCAGCGCGGATCCTTTTTCCTATGGCTACACCTTC.

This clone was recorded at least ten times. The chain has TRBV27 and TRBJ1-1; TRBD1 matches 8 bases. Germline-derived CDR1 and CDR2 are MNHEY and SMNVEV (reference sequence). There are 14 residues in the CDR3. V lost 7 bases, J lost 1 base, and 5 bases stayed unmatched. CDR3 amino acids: CASNRQGPNTEAFF. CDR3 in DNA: TGTGCCAGCAACCGACAGGGGCCGAACACTGAAGCTTTCTTT.

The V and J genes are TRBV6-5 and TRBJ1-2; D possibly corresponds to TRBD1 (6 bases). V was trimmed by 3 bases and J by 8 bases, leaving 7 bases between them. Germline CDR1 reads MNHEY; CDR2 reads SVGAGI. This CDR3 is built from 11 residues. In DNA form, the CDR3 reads TGTGCCAGCAGTTATCAGGGGGGCTACACCTTC. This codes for CASSYQGGYTF.

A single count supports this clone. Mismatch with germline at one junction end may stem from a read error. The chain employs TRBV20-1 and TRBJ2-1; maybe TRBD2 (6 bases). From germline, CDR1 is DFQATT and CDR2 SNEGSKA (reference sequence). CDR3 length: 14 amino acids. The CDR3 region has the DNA TGCAGTACTAGTTTTAGCGGATCATACAATGAGCAGTTCTTC. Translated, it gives CSTSFSGSYNEQFF.

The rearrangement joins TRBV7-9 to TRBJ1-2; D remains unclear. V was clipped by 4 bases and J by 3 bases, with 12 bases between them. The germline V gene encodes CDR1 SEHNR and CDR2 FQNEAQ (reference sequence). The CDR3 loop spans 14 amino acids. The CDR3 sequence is CASSYEGRDYGYTF. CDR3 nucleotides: TGTGCCAGCAGCTACGAGGGTAGGGACTATGGCTACACCTTC.